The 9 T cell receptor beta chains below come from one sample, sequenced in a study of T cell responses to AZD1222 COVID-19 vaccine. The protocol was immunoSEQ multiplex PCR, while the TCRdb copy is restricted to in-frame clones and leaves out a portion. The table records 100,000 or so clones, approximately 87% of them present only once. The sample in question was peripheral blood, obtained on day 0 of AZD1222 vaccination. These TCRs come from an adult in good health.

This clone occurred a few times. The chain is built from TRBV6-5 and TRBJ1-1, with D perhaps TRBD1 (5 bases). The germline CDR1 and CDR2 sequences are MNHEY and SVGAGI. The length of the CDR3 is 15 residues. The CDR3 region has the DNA TGTTCCTCAGGGTCTGGGCCGAACCTGAACACTGAAGCTTTCTTT. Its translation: CSSGSGPNLNTEAFF.

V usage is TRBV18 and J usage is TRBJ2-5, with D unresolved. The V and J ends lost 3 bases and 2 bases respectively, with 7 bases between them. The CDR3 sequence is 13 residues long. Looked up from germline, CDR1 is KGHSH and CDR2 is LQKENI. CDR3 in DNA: TGTGCCAGCTCACCCTCAGGTCAAGAGACCCAGTACTTC. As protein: CASSPSGQETQYF.

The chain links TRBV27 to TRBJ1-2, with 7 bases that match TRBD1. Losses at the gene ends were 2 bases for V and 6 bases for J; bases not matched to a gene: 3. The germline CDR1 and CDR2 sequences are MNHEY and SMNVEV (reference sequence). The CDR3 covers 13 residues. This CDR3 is CASSLRGPNGYTF. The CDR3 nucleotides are TGTGCCAGCAGTTTAAGGGGGCCGAATGGCTACACCTTC.

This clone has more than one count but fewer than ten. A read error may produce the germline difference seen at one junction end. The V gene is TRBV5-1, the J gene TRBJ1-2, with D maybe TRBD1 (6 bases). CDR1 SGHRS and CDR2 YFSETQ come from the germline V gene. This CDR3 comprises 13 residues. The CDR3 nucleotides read TGCGCCAGCAGATTGGACAGCCAATATGGCTACACCTTC. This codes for CASRLDSQYGYTF.

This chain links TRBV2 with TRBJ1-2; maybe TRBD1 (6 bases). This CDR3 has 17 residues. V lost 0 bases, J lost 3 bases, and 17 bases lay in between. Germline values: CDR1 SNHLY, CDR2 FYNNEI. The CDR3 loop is CASSEAATTRGYYGYTF. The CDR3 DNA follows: TGTGCCAGCAGTGAAGCGGCGACTACCAGGGGTTACTATGGCTACACCTTC.

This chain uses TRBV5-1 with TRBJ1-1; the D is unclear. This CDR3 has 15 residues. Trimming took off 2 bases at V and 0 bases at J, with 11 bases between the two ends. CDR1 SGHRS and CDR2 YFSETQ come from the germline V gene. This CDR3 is CASSLDPGLNTEAFF. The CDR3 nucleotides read TGCGCCAGCAGCTTAGACCCCGGGCTGAACACTGAAGCTTTCTTT.

The CDR3 reads CASSLANVVGYTF. CDR3 DNA sequence: TGTGCCAGCAGCTTGGCCAATGTGGTCGGCTACACCTTC. The chain has TRBV5-6 and TRBJ1-2; D ambiguous. The CDR3 runs to 13 residues. Germline CDR1 reads SGHDT; CDR2 reads YYEEEE. Trimming left V 0 bases short and J 8 bases short, with 11 bases between.

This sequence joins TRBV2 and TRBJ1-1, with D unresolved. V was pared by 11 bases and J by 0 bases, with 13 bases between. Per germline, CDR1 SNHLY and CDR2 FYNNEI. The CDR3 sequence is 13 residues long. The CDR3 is CAGPGPMNTEAFF. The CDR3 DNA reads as TGTGCCGGTCCAGGACCCATGAACACTGAAGCTTTCTTT.

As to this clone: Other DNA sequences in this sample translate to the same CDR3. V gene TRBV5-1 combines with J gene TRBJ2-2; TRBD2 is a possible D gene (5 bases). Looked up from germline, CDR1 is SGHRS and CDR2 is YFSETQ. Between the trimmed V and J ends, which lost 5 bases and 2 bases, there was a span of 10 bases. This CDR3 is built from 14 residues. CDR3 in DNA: TGCGCCAGCAGTTTGCTAGCAAACACCGGGGAGCTGTTTTTT. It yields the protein CASSLLANTGELFF.